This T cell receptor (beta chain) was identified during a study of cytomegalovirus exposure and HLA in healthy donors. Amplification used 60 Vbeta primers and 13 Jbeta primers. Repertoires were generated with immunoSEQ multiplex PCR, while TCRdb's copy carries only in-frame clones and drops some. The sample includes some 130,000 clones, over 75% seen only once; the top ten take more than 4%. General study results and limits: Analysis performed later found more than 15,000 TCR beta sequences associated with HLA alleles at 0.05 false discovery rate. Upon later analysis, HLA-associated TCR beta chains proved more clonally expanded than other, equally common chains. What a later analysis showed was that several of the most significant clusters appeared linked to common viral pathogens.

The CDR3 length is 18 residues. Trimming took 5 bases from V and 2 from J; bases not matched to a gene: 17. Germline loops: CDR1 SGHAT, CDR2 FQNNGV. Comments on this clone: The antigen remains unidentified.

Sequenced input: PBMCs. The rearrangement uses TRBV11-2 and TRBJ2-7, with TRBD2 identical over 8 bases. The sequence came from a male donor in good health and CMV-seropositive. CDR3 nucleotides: TGTGCCAGCAGCCTCTCTGCGGGGGGACTTTATGCAACCTACGAGCAGTACTTC. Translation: CASSLSAGGLYATYEQYF.